This T cell receptor beta chain comes out of a study of cytomegalovirus exposure and HLA in healthy donors. Background on the study: Unique TCRs numbering some 77 million, obtained from HLA-typed donors, made up an early data release. General observations from the study: In a later analysis, several top co-occurrence clusters appeared linked to parvovirus B19, influenza, CMV and Epstein-Barr virus. It was in a later analysis that TCR association rates were seen to vary by HLA locus, highest for DRB1 and lowest for HLA-C.

This CDR3 comprises 14 residues. V was clipped by 5 bases and J by 4 bases; unmatched bases: 4. Germline V gives CDR1 MNHEY, CDR2 SVGAGI. Concerning this clone: Its antigen is not identified.

60 Vbeta and 13 Jbeta primers were used in PCR. TCRdb's table, derived via immunoSEQ multiplex PCR, lists solely in-frame clones and lacks some. The sample includes about 90,000 clones, approximately 90% of them seen just once. This receptor was identified in a young man in good health and CMV-seronegative. The chain joins TRBV6-5 to TRBJ1-5, with 8 bases identical to TRBD1. The source material was PBMCs. The chain's CDR3 is CASSLRQGNQPQHF. The CDR3, as DNA: TGTGCCAGCAGTCTCAGACAGGGGAATCAGCCCCAGCATTTT.